The source of this T cell receptor (beta chain) is a study of shared clonotypes between healthy human individuals. A remark on this clone: Its antigen remains unknown.

Study outcomes and limitations: Naive subsets usually exceeded memory subsets in estimated richness. Sharing across four donors was highest in naive CD4 (around 5%) and lowest in memory CD8 (around 0.4%). Even with large depth, rarefaction showed that sorted-subset sequencing was incomplete.

In the sorted-subset replicate PCRs, approximately 200 ng DNA, some 30,000 T cell genomes, was used. TCRdb's copy holds only in-frame clones and misses some; the assay was immunoSEQ multiplex PCR. The sample holds 400,000 to 600,000 clones, around 96% seen once. Losses at the gene ends were 0 bases for V and 3 bases for J; bases not matched to a gene: 5. This CDR3 region has 16 residues. In germline, CDR1 is SGDLS, CDR2 YYNGEE. This sequence joins TRBV9 and TRBJ2-1, with 8 bases identical to TRBD1. The sample was naive CD4+ T cells sorted from blood. As for subset: CD45RA+ positively selected. The receptor comes from a woman younger than 45 in good health. CDR3 in amino acids: CASSVAGTGGYNEQFF. As DNA, the CDR3 is TGTGCCAGCAGCGTAGCGGGAACAGGGGGCTACAATGAGCAGTTCTTC.